Presented here are 17 T cell receptor beta chains from one specimen sequenced in a study of control samples from healthy donors and cancer patients. Clones were sequenced by immunoSEQ multiplex PCR, and TCRdb holds only the in-frame ones, with some missing. The data contain 25,000 to 35,000 clones, approximately 90% of them singletons. The sample comprised PBMCs. Receptor source: a woman between 35 and 50 years old with lung cancer.

The chain is built from TRBV14 and TRBJ2-1; TRBD2 might be the D (6 bases). The CDR3 contains 15 residues. CDR1 and CDR2 from the germline V gene are SGHDN and FVKESK. The V end lost 4 bases, the J end lost 2 bases, and 12 bases lay between the germline ends. The CDR3 reads CASSPITGAYNEQFF. Written as DNA, the CDR3 is TGTGCCAGCAGCCCGATAACGGGGGCCTACAATGAGCAGTTCTTC.

The rearrangement links TRBV11-3 to TRBJ2-4; D gene unclear. Germline lookup yields CDR1 SGHNT and CDR2 YENEEA. This CDR3 region has 15 residues. With 3 bases removed from V and 4 bases from J, the gap between germline ends came to 13 bases. The CDR3 region is CASSFRYFPKNIQYF. As DNA, the CDR3 is TGTGCCAGCAGCTTCCGTTACTTTCCGAAAAACATTCAGTACTTC.

This clone occurred a few times. V is TRBV24-1 and J is TRBJ2-3; D is ambiguous. CDR3 length equals 13 residues. With 1 base removed from V and 6 bases from J, the gap between germline ends came to 7 bases. Germline assignment: CDR1 KGHDR and CDR2 SFDVKD. The DNA for the CDR3 is TGTGCCACCAGTGATTTAAGAAGCGATACGCAGTATTTT. It translates to CATSDLRSDTQYF.

The chain combines TRBV13 with TRBJ1-2; D ambiguous. Looked up from germline, CDR1 is PRHDT and CDR2 is FYEKMQ (reference sequence). Trimming removed 3 bases at V and 1 base at J, with 9 bases between. The CDR3 is made up of 14 amino acids. The CDR3: CASSLYGVNYGYTF. The DNA of the CDR3 is TGTGCCAGCAGCTTGTATGGAGTTAACTATGGCTACACCTTC.

The chain is built from TRBV29-1 and TRBJ1-1, with D possibly TRBD1 on 6 matching bases. Trimming pared 5 bases from V and 4 bases from J, leaving 20 bases between. The CDR3 spans 15 residues. Germline assignment: CDR1 SQVTM and CDR2 ANQGSEA. CDR3 nucleotides: TGCAGCGTTCACCCCCGACAAGGGGGGGTCACTGAAGCTTTCTTT. Translating it yields CSVHPRQGGVTEAFF.

The chain is built from TRBV12-3 or TRBV12-4 and TRBJ2-2; a possible D gene is TRBD1 (6 bases). V was trimmed by 5 bases and J by 5 bases, leaving 9 bases between them. The CDR3 has 13 amino acids. CDR3 in DNA: TGTGCCAGCAGTGTCAGGGGTACCGGGGAGCTGTTTTTT. Translation gives CASSVRGTGELFF.

The chain has TRBV27 and TRBJ1-5; TRBD1 matches at 7 bases. The CDR3 extends over 12 amino acids. Germline CDR1 and CDR2: MNHEY and SMNVEV (reference sequence). The V gene end was trimmed by 7 bases and the J gene end by 6 bases; junction bases not matched to a gene: 3. CDR3 sequence (DNA): TGTGCCAGCAAGACAGGGATTCAGCCCCAGCATTTT. It translates to CASKTGIQPQHF.

The CDR3 protein is CASSVSGGESGELFF. In DNA form, the CDR3 reads TGTGCCAGCAGCGTTAGCGGGGGAGAATCCGGGGAGCTGTTTTTT. The rearrangement uses TRBV9 and TRBJ2-2; TRBD2 matches 9 bases. The CDR3 contains 15 residues. Per germline, CDR1 SGDLS and CDR2 YYNGEE. V gave up 2 bases and J gave up 6 bases; unmatched junction bases: 5.

This sequence joins TRBV7-9 and TRBJ1-2; 9 bases are a match to TRBD1. The junction had 7 bases not matched to a gene; V was cut back by 4 bases and J by 4 bases. This CDR3 is built from 15 residues. Germline lookup yields CDR1 SEHNR and CDR2 FQNEAQ (reference sequence). The CDR3 spells CASSSYRGPSYGYTF. CDR3 in DNA: TGTGCCAGCAGCTCATACAGGGGGCCTTCCTATGGCTACACCTTC. The whole variable domain, remainder taken from reference TRBV7-9 and TRBJ1-2, is DTGVSQNPRHKITKRGQNVTFRCDPISEHNRLYWYRQTLGQGPEFLTYFQNEAQLEKSRLLSDRFSAERPKGSFSTLEIQRTEQGDSAMYLCASSSYRGPSYGYTFGSGTRLTVV.

The chain couples TRBV11-1 to TRBJ2-5; D may match TRBD1 or TRBD2 (6 bases each). In germline, CDR1 is SGHAT, CDR2 FQDESV (reference sequence). Trimming cost V 0 bases and J 4 bases, with 9 bases left between them. The CDR3 is 14 amino acids. As DNA, the CDR3 is TGTGCCAGCAGCTTAGCGGGGGGCCGAGAGACCCAGTACTTC. Protein sequence: CASSLAGGRETQYF.

The chain uses TRBV5-1 and TRBJ1-4; no clear D gene. Germline V lookup: CDR1 SGHRS, CDR2 YFSETQ. The V end lost 0 bases, the J end lost 7 bases, and 10 bases lay between the germline ends. The CDR3 runs to 14 residues. CDR3 coding DNA: TGCGCCAGCAGCTTGGGGGTTCGACCTGAAAAACTGTTTTTT. Translated: CASSLGVRPEKLFF. Full variable domain (remainder filled in from reference TRBV5-1 and TRBJ1-4): KAGVTQTPRYLIKTRGQQVTLSCSPISGHRSVSWYQQTPGQGLQFLFEYFSETQRNKGNFPGRFSGRQFSNSRSEMNVSTLELGDSALYLCASSLGVRPEKLFFGSGTQLSVL.

The CDR3: CASSLSFGERGKLFF. The CDR3 nucleotides are TGTGCCAGCAGTTTATCGTTCGGGGAAAGGGGAAAACTGTTTTTT. The rearrangement joins TRBV27 to TRBJ1-4, with D possibly matching TRBD1 (5 bases). In germline, CDR1 is MNHEY, CDR2 SMNVEV (reference sequence). The V gene lost 0 bases and the J gene lost 10 bases, with 15 bases spanning the gap. The CDR3 has 15 amino acids. The complete variable domain, with remaining parts taken from reference TRBV27 and TRBJ1-4, reads EAQVTQNPRYLITVTGKKLTVTCSQNMNHEYMSWYRQDPGLGLRQIYYSMNVEVTDKGDVPEGYKVSRKEKRNFPLILESPSPNQTSLYFCASSLSFGERGKLFFGSGTQLSVL.

This clone was seen a handful of times. The chain carries TRBV30 and TRBJ1-1; TRBD1 might be the D (5 bases). Germline loops: CDR1 GTSNPN, CDR2 SVGIG (reference sequence). The V end lost 4 bases, the J end lost 3 bases, and 15 bases lay between the germline ends. This CDR3 contains 14 residues. The CDR3 DNA reads TGTGCCTGGAATCATAAGGGGCGGTACACTGAAGCTTTCTTT. The encoded protein is CAWNHKGRYTEAFF.

This sequence joins TRBV7-9 and TRBJ1-2, with 7 bases lining up with TRBD1. Germline assignment: CDR1 SEHNR and CDR2 FQNEAQ (reference sequence). The CDR3 consists of 14 residues. V gave up 5 bases and J gave up 4 bases; unmatched junction bases: 7. CDR3 amino acids: CASSQRDSRYGYTF. The CDR3 nucleotides read TGTGCCAGCAGCCAAAGGGACAGCCGCTATGGCTACACCTTC.

This clone has just a few counts. V usage is TRBV6-6 and J usage is TRBJ1-2; no definite D call. In germline, CDR1 is MNHNY, CDR2 SVGAGI (reference sequence). The CDR3 has 12 amino acids. V gave up 6 bases and J gave up 7 bases, with 12 bases separating them. The CDR3 coding sequence is TGTGCCAGCAGCCCTACAACCCCTGGCTACACCTTC. It translates to CASSPTTPGYTF.

This chain joins TRBV4-3 and TRBJ2-2, with D maybe TRBD1 (5 bases). This CDR3 region has 15 residues. Trimming took off 4 bases at V and 6 bases at J, with 15 bases between the two ends. The germline V gene has CDR1 LGHNA and CDR2 YSLEER. The CDR3 is CASSPSWQGAGELFF. As DNA, the CDR3 is TGCGCCAGCAGCCCTTCATGGCAGGGCGCCGGGGAGCTGTTTTTT.

This clone was observed once. V gene TRBV18 combines with J gene TRBJ1-5; D is ambiguous. CDR1 is KGHSH and CDR2 is LQKENI in the germline V gene. The CDR3 sequence is 15 residues long. Trimming removed 2 bases at V and 7 bases at J, with 15 bases between. The CDR3 here is CASSPMASKEQPQHF. Written as DNA, the CDR3 is TGTGCCAGCTCACCAATGGCCTCGAAGGAGCAGCCCCAGCATTTT.